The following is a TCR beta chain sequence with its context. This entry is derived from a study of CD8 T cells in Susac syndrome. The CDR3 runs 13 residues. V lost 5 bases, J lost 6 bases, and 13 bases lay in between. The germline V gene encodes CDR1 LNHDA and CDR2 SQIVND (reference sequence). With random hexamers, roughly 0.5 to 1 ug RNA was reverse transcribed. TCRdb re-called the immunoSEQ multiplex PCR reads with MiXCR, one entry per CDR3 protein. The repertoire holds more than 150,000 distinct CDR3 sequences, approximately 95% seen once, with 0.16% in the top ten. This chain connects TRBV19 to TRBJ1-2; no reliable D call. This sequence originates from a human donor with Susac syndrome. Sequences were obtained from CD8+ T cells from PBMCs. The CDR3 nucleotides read TGTGCCAGTAGTCCCCAGGTGACGGATGGCTACACCTTC. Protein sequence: CASSPQVTDGYTF.